A single TCR beta chain is shown here with its context. The source of the sample is a study of response to subunit inactivated influenza vaccine. The germline V gene has CDR1 SGHDT and CDR2 YYEEEE. The CDR3 is 11 amino acids. V gave up 4 bases and J gave up 7 bases, with 9 bases separating them. TCRdb re-derived calls from the RT-PCR reads in MiXCR, one entry per CDR3 protein. Among 300,000 to 350,000 distinct CDR3 sequences, less than 25% were seen once, and the ten largest hold about 9.4%. This TCR was recovered from a man aged 50-75 years who received an inactivated influenza vaccine. The rearrangement uses TRBV5-6 and TRBJ2-7; D gene unclear. Sequencing used PBMCs from blood, obtained around 22 months after vaccination. CDR3 in amino acids: CASSTFSEQYF. The CDR3 coding sequence is TGTGCCAGCAGCACTTTTTCGGAGCAGTACTTC.